This T cell receptor (beta chain) was captured by sequencing in a study of OX40 agonist ivuxolimab in advanced cancers. V was cut by 7 bases and J by 6 bases, with 15 bases left in between. This CDR3 is built from 14 residues. Germline V gene data show CDR1 as MNHEY and CDR2 as SMNVEV (reference sequence). Produced via immunoSEQ multiplex PCR; TCRdb's table is partial and in-frame only. The sample holds around 140,000 clones, roughly 91% seen once. Blood samples were obtained at baseline, cycle 4 day 1, and cycle 7 day 1. This chain uses TRBV27 with TRBJ2-2, with D perhaps TRBD2 (6 bases). The material sequenced was CD4+ or CD8+ T cells sorted from blood, taken in a trial of the OX40 agonist ivuxolimab. The TCR sequence derives from an adult with an advanced solid tumor such as melanoma, head and neck, liver or kidney cancer. The CDR3 sequence is CASTLGRDSGELFF. In DNA, the CDR3 is TGTGCCAGCACCCTCGGAAGGGACTCCGGGGAGCTGTTTTTT.